This TCR beta chain was captured by sequencing in a study of blood T cell repertoires in COVID-19. On the study more broadly: PBMCs, B-cell-depleted T cells, or T cells were the source of the cDNA or gDNA that made up the material.

Patients of the Seattle cohort, enrolled during active infection, were followed longitudinally. Original analysis: Reference gene primer amplification gave estimated nucleated cell counts. Profiled with immunoSEQ multiplex PCR; TCRdb holds only in-frame clones, not every one. D and trimming come from the DNA, and the V and J calls and clone size come from that table. The table lists roughly 130,000 clones, 88% of them singletons. This sequence originates from a human donor with COVID-19, enrolled during active disease. The donor label of this sample is uncertain. Sequenced sample: peripheral blood.

The CDR3 here is CASNKRATTYEQYF. In nucleotides, the CDR3 is TGTGCCAGCAACAAGCGGGCAACCACCTACGAGCAGTACTTC. V usage is TRBV6-5 and J usage is TRBJ2-7, with D maybe TRBD2 (6 bases). Germline lookup yields CDR1 MNHEY and CDR2 SVGAGI. CDR3 length equals 14 residues. V lost 7 bases and J 2 bases, leaving 15 bases between the germline ends.